These 29 T cell receptor beta chains were all obtained from the same sample, sequenced in a study of shared clonotypes between healthy human individuals. Sequenced by immunoSEQ multiplex PCR; TCRdb stores in-frame clones only, minus some. Of 1.6 million or so clones in the sample, 96% were seen once. The sample taken for sequencing was naive CD4+ T cells sorted from blood. The subset is: CD45RA+ positively selected. The receptors stem from a man aged 30 to 45 in good health.

The V and J genes are TRBV14 and TRBJ2-2; TRBD2 is a possible D gene (6 bases). This CDR3 is built from 17 residues. Germline V gene lookup returns CDR1 SGHDN and CDR2 FVKESK. The ends were cut back, 7 bases at V and 5 bases at J, with 23 bases in the middle. CDR3 region: CASITAKILRETGELFF. In nucleotides, the CDR3 is TGTGCCAGCATCACAGCCAAGATATTACGGGAGACCGGGGAGCTGTTTTTT.

The chain recombines TRBV7-2 with TRBJ2-7; 8 positions agree with TRBD1. Germline CDR1 and CDR2: SGHTA and FQGNSA. The CDR3 totals 16 residues. The J segment lost 1 base and the V segment lost 3 bases, leaving 8 bases of the junction unmatched. The CDR3 spells CASSFTGQGRSYEQYF. The CDR3 nucleotides read TGTGCCAGCAGCTTTACCGGACAGGGACGGTCCTACGAGCAGTACTTC.

This clone was seen just once. J is TRBJ2-2 and V is TRBV4-2; 8 nucleotides align to TRBD2. The junction had 2 bases not matched to a gene; V was cut back by 2 bases and J by 0 bases. The CDR3 sequence is 16 residues long. In germline, CDR1 is LGHNA, CDR2 YNFKEQ. Here the CDR3 reads CASSQPGLANTGELFF. The CDR3 coding sequence is TGTGCCAGCAGCCAACCGGGACTAGCGAACACCGGGGAGCTGTTTTTT.

This sequence joins TRBV21-1 and TRBJ2-6. TRBV21-1 is reported as a pseudogene. This CDR3 region has 11 residues. CDR3 DNA sequence: TGTGCCGGAAGTAGTGTGGACGTCCTGACTTTC. Its protein is CAGSSVDVLTF.

The chain combines TRBV28 with TRBJ1-1; maybe TRBD1 (5 bases). Germline V gives CDR1 MDHEN, CDR2 SYDVKM. Deletions cut 8 bases from V and 1 base from J, with 17 bases between. The CDR3 runs to 15 residues. The CDR3 region is CASASLGTGNTEAFF. CDR3 nucleotide sequence: TGTGCCAGCGCCTCCCTGGGGACTGGGAACACTGAAGCTTTCTTT.

The genes are TRBV4-1 and TRBJ2-1, with 8 bases identical to TRBD2. The CDR3 is 18 residues long. Germline assignment: CDR1 MGHRA and CDR2 YSYEKL. The V segment lost 3 bases and the J segment 3 bases; nucleotides outside the gene matches: 13. CDR3 amino acids: CASSHSPNRLAGYNEQFF. Here the CDR3 DNA reads TGCGCCAGCAGCCATTCCCCTAACCGGCTAGCGGGCTACAATGAGCAGTTCTTC.

The V and J genes are TRBV19 and TRBJ2-5; no firm D call. The germline V gene has CDR1 LNHDA and CDR2 SQIVND (reference sequence). V was pared by 7 bases and J by 3 bases, with 6 bases between. CDR3 size: 11 residues. The CDR3 DNA sequence: TGTGCCAGTAAGTCGGAAGAGACCCAGTACTTC. Protein sequence: CASKSEETQYF.

The genes are TRBV6-1 and TRBJ2-7; 7 bases map to TRBD2. From germline, CDR1 is MNHNS and CDR2 SASEGT. The CDR3 covers 15 residues. The V gene end was trimmed by 6 bases and the J gene end by 3 bases; junction bases not matched to a gene: 11. CDR3 protein: CASRVRLADNYEQYF. The CDR3 region has the DNA TGTGCCAGCAGGGTTCGGCTAGCGGATAACTACGAGCAGTACTTC.

V gene TRBV27 combines with J gene TRBJ1-5; D not resolved. The CDR3 is 16 amino acids. In germline, CDR1 is MNHEY, CDR2 SMNVEV (reference sequence). V lost 0 bases, J lost 4 bases, and 13 bases lay in between. The CDR3, as DNA: TGTGCCAGCAGTTTATCCGGGCTAACATGGAATCAGCCCCAGCATTTT. Amino acid sequence: CASSLSGLTWNQPQHF.

This clone was observed once. The genes are TRBV29-1 and TRBJ1-1; no reliable D call. Trimming removed 7 bases from V and 7 bases from J, with 10 bases in between. Germline CDR1 is SQVTM and CDR2 is ANQGSEA. CDR3 length: 10 amino acids. CDR3 sequence: CSGARHEAFF. The CDR3 DNA sequence: TGCAGCGGGGCCCGGCATGAAGCTTTCTTT.

The sample holds a few counts of this clone. Other DNA sequences from this sample encode an identical CDR3 as well. V gene TRBV27 combines with J gene TRBJ1-2; a weak D match, TRBD1 (6 bases). Per germline, CDR1 MNHEY and CDR2 SMNVEV (reference sequence). This CDR3 spans 13 amino acids. Trimming took 2 bases from V and 2 from J, leaving 6 bases between them. The CDR3 reads CASSLQGNYGYTF. CDR3 coding DNA: TGTGCCAGCAGTTTACAGGGGAACTATGGCTACACCTTC.

This clone was found once. The V call is TRBV28, the J call TRBJ2-7; D gene ambiguous. V dropped 6 bases and J dropped 0 bases, with 18 bases sitting between them. Germline-derived CDR1 and CDR2 are MDHEN and SYDVKM. This CDR3 has 16 residues. The CDR3 is CASSSWGSGSSYEQYF. The CDR3, as DNA: TGTGCCAGCAGCAGCTGGGGTTCCGGGTCCTCCTACGAGCAGTACTTC.

The chain has TRBV7-8 and TRBJ1-2; 8 bases are a match to TRBD1. After removal of 5 bases from V and 0 bases from J, the junction contained 5 bases not matched to a gene. Germline assignment: CDR1 SGHVS and CDR2 FQNEAQ. CDR3 length: 15 amino acids. CDR3 sequence: CASSPQDRANYGYTF. The CDR3 bases are TGTGCCAGCAGCCCTCAGGACAGGGCTAACTATGGCTACACCTTC.

The chain links TRBV7-3 to TRBJ2-6, with D possibly matching TRBD1 (5 bases). V lost 2 bases and J lost 0, with 8 bases in between. The V gene's germline CDR1 is SGHTA and CDR2 FQGTGA. This CDR3 has 16 amino acids. The CDR3 DNA sequence: TGTGCCAGCAGCTTACCAGGGCCCTCTGGGGCCAACGTCCTGACTTTC. It specifies CASSLPGPSGANVLTF. Using reference TRBV7-3 and TRBJ2-6 for the parts outside the CDR3, the full variable domain is GAGVSQTPSNKVTEKGKYVELRCDPISGHTALYWYRQSLGQGPEFLIYFQGTGAADDSGLPNDRFFAVRPEGSVSTLKIQRTERGDSAVYLCASSLPGPSGANVLTFGAGSRLTVL.

The rearrangement uses TRBV5-6 and TRBJ2-4, with a possible D match to TRBD2 (6 bases). This CDR3 has 17 amino acids. The germline CDR1 and CDR2 sequences are SGHDT and YYEEEE. The V end was cut by 3 bases, the J end by 0 bases, with 16 bases between. The CDR3 DNA sequence: TGTGCCAGCAGCTCCCGGCCTAGCGCCCTAGCCAAAAACATTCAGTACTTC. Translation: CASSSRPSALAKNIQYF.

V is TRBV19 and J is TRBJ2-5; 7 positions agree with TRBD1. The CDR3 extends over 16 amino acids. V lost 7 bases to trimming and J lost 0 bases; unmatched junction nucleotides: 11. The germline V gene encodes CDR1 LNHDA and CDR2 SQIVND (reference sequence). In DNA form, the CDR3 reads TGTGCCAGTAAGGGCAGACAGGGTAGGGACCAAGAGACCCAGTACTTC. Its protein is CASKGRQGRDQETQYF.

The CDR3 loop reads CASSLRQGSGSLYNEQFF. In nucleotides, the CDR3 is TGTGCCAGCAGCTTACGACAGGGTAGCGGGAGTTTGTACAATGAGCAGTTCTTC. The chain couples TRBV7-9 to TRBJ2-1, with 9 bases that match TRBD2. This CDR3 contains 18 residues. The germline V gene encodes CDR1 SEHNR and CDR2 FQNEAQ (reference sequence). V trimming: 2 bases; J trimming: 4 bases; junction bases outside the gene matches: 12.

V and J are TRBV7-7 and TRBJ2-2; 15 positions agree with TRBD2. The CDR3 has 18 residues. Germline V gene sequence: CDR1 SSHAT, CDR2 FNYEAQ (reference sequence). V shed 3 bases and J 6 bases; nucleotides not matched to a gene: 8. The CDR3 is CASSLGGLAGGSAGELFF. Here the CDR3 DNA reads TGTGCCAGCAGCTTGGGGGGACTAGCGGGAGGCTCCGCCGGGGAGCTGTTTTTT.

V is TRBV7-4 and J is TRBJ2-7; 12 nucleotides line up with TRBD2. Germline lookup yields CDR1 SGHVT and CDR2 SQSDAQ. Losses at the gene ends were 5 bases for V and 3 bases for J; bases not matched to a gene: 11. The length of the CDR3 is 17 residues. The CDR3: CASSLTRLAGAHYEQYF. The CDR3 nucleotides are TGTGCCAGCAGCCTCACACGACTAGCGGGAGCCCACTACGAGCAGTACTTC.

The chain links TRBV18 to TRBJ2-5; D gene unclear. Germline assignment: CDR1 KGHSH and CDR2 LQKENI. Trimming took 4 bases from V and 5 from J, leaving 8 bases between them. The CDR3 is made up of 12 amino acids. The CDR3 DNA reads TGTGCCAGCTCACTCGAGGTCGAGACCCAGTACTTC. Translated: CASSLEVETQYF. Variable domain in full (rest from reference TRBV18 and TRBJ2-5): NAGVMQNPRHLVRRRGQEARLRCSPMKGHSHVYWYRQLPEEGLKFMVYLQKENIIDESGMPKERFSAEFPKEGPSILRIQQVVRGDSAAYFCASSLEVETQYFGPGTRLLVL.

This clone is a singleton in its sample. The rearrangement links TRBV7-2 to TRBJ2-3, with 10 nucleotides matching TRBD1. Trimming cost V 5 bases and J 5 bases; bases outside gene matches: 10. The CDR3 spans 16 residues. Germline-derived CDR1 and CDR2 are SGHTA and FQGNSA. CDR3 in amino acids: CASSQVGTGVIDTQYF. CDR3 DNA: TGTGCCAGCAGCCAGGTCGGGACAGGGGTCATAGATACGCAGTATTTT.

J is TRBJ2-1 and V is TRBV2; no clear D gene. With 4 bases removed from V and 5 bases from J, the gap between germline ends came to 6 bases. The CDR3 extends over 12 amino acids. The germline V gene encodes CDR1 SNHLY and CDR2 FYNNEI. In nucleotides, the CDR3 is TGTGCCAGCAGTGGCCAGCACAATGAGCAGTTCTTC. Its protein product is CASSGQHNEQFF.

The chain links TRBV27 to TRBJ2-1; the D is unclear. V was shortened by 6 bases and J by 2 bases, with 11 bases between the two germline ends. CDR3 size: 14 residues. The germline gives CDR1 MNHEY, CDR2 SMNVEV (reference sequence). As DNA, the CDR3 is TGTGCCAGCAGCCCCCTTCCGGCCTACAATGAGCAGTTCTTC. Its translation: CASSPLPAYNEQFF.

The CDR3 region is CASSFLAPDQPQHF. The CDR3 DNA is TGTGCCAGCAGCTTCTTGGCCCCGGATCAGCCCCAGCATTTT. This chain uses TRBV5-5 with TRBJ1-5, with D unclear. The germline V and J ends were trimmed by 2 bases and 5 bases, with 11 bases remaining between them. Germline V gene lookup returns CDR1 SGHKS and CDR2 YYEKEE (reference sequence). The CDR3 covers 14 residues.

The chain employs TRBV4-1 and TRBJ2-7; TRBD1 is a possible D gene (6 bases). This CDR3 spans 15 amino acids. Germline CDR1 reads MGHRA; CDR2 reads YSYEKL. V dropped 3 bases and J dropped 3 bases, with 15 bases sitting between them. Written as DNA, the CDR3 is TGCGCCAGCAGCCAGGGGGCAGGGATTGGCTACGAGCAGTACTTC. This encodes CASSQGAGIGYEQYF.

This chain links TRBV5-1 with TRBJ2-7; tentatively, D is TRBD1 (5 bases). The CDR3 has 13 amino acids. Germline CDR1 is SGHRS and CDR2 is YFSETQ. Trimming removed 1 base from V and 3 bases from J, with 8 bases in between. CDR3: CASSLSGLYEQYF. The CDR3 DNA reads as TGCGCCAGCAGCTTGTCAGGGCTCTACGAGCAGTACTTC.

The V call is TRBV4-1, the J call TRBJ2-7; D gene ambiguous. Germline assignment: CDR1 MGHRA and CDR2 YSYEKL. Deletions cut 0 bases from V and 2 bases from J, with 14 bases between. The CDR3 is made up of 16 amino acids. The CDR3 sequence is CASSQDWVGTTYEQYF. As DNA, the CDR3 is TGCGCCAGCAGCCAAGATTGGGTAGGCACAACCTACGAGCAGTACTTC.

The V gene is TRBV2, the J gene TRBJ2-1, with D tentatively TRBD1 or TRBD2 (6 bases each). This CDR3 spans 14 amino acids. Trimming shortened V by 5 bases and J by 2 bases, and 10 bases separated the two germline ends. Germline V gene sequence: CDR1 SNHLY, CDR2 FYNNEI. The CDR3, as DNA: TGTGCCAGCAGTCCGAGGGGGGCCTACAATGAGCAGTTCTTC. Translation: CASSPRGAYNEQFF. The variable domain in full, completed from reference TRBV2 and TRBJ2-1, reads EPEVTQTPSHQVTQMGQEVILRCVPISNHLYFYWYRQILGQKVEFLVSFYNNEISEKSEIFDDQFSVERPDGSNFTLKIRSTKLEDSAMYFCASSPRGAYNEQFFGPGTRLTVL.

V and J are TRBV7-9 and TRBJ1-1; tentatively, D is TRBD1 (5 bases). CDR1 SEHNR and CDR2 FQNEAQ come from the germline V gene (reference sequence). Trimming stripped 5 bases from V and 5 bases from J, with 15 bases between. The CDR3 extends over 14 amino acids. CDR3: CASSQGGWSTEAFF. The CDR3 DNA reads as TGTGCCAGCAGCCAGGGAGGGTGGTCTACTGAAGCTTTCTTT.